These 29 T cell receptor beta chains were sequenced from one sample in a study of cytomegalovirus exposure and HLA in healthy donors. Both 60 Vbeta primers and 13 Jbeta primers went into the PCR. Repertoires were generated with immunoSEQ multiplex PCR, while TCRdb's copy carries only in-frame clones and drops some. The sample has about 100,000 clones; roughly 70% are singletons. Input material: PBMCs. The receptors originated from a woman aged 18-35 years in good health and CMV-seropositive.

This sequence joins TRBV4-1 and TRBJ2-3; 10 bases are a match to TRBD2. The length of the CDR3 is 19 residues. Trimming cost V 1 base and J 0 bases; bases outside gene matches: 10. Germline CDR1 reads MGHRA; CDR2 reads YSYEKL. CDR3 coding DNA: TGCGCCAGCAGCCAAGGTACTAGCGGGAACCCATCTAGCACAGATACGCAGTATTTT. Amino acid sequence: CASSQGTSGNPSSTDTQYF.

Written as DNA, the CDR3 is TGTGCCACCAGCAGAGATCGTCAGCCCCAGCATTTT. This codes for CATSRDRQPQHF. The rearrangement links TRBV15 to TRBJ1-5; D is undetermined. With 0 bases removed from V and 6 bases from J, the gap between germline ends came to 3 bases. The length of the CDR3 is 12 residues. CDR1 and CDR2 from the germline V gene are LNHNV and YYDKDF (reference sequence).

The chain recombines TRBV6-4 with TRBJ2-3; possibly TRBD2 for D (5 bases). Germline CDR1 reads MRHNA; CDR2 reads SNTAGT. This CDR3 comprises 15 residues. V was trimmed by 3 bases and J by 2 bases, leaving 12 bases between them. The CDR3 here is CASSEGGGPTDTQYF. CDR3 coding DNA: TGTGCCAGCAGTGAAGGAGGCGGGCCCACAGATACGCAGTATTTT.

The chain uses TRBV9 and TRBJ1-5; D might be TRBD1 (6 bases). CDR3 size: 15 residues. Trimming left V 0 bases short and J 4 bases short, with 11 bases between. The germline gives CDR1 SGDLS, CDR2 YYNGEE. The CDR3 here is CASSVDGGPNQPQHF. DNA of the CDR3: TGTGCCAGCAGCGTAGACGGGGGGCCAAATCAGCCCCAGCATTTT.

This rearrangement joins TRBV4-1 to TRBJ2-7; TRBD1 agrees at 8 bases. The CDR3 sequence is 17 residues long. Losses at the gene ends were 3 bases for V and 0 bases for J; bases not matched to a gene: 10. CDR1 is MGHRA and CDR2 is YSYEKL in the germline V gene. The CDR3 coding sequence is TGCGCCAGCAGCCAGGACTTGGGACAGGCCCTCTCCTACGAGCAGTACTTC. Translating gives CASSQDLGQALSYEQYF.

This chain links TRBV6-5 with TRBJ2-7; D possibly corresponds to TRBD1 (6 bases). The CDR3 loop spans 16 amino acids. V was shortened by 0 bases and J by 3 bases, with 15 bases between the two germline ends. Germline values: CDR1 MNHEY, CDR2 SVGAGI. Here the CDR3 reads CASSYSSGRGLYEQYF. The CDR3 DNA reads as TGTGCCAGCAGTTACTCTTCCGGCAGGGGTCTCTACGAGCAGTACTTC.

The chain uses TRBV2 and TRBJ2-4, with 16 bases matching TRBD2. This CDR3 is built from 18 residues. Losses at the gene ends were 8 bases for V and 5 bases for J; bases not matched to a gene: 12. Germline V lookup: CDR1 SNHLY, CDR2 FYNNEI. Here the CDR3 reads CASGELLGTSGRENIQYF. DNA of the CDR3: TGTGCCAGCGGGGAACTCCTAGGGACTAGCGGGAGGGAAAACATTCAGTACTTC. Filled out from reference TRBV2 and TRBJ2-4, the complete variable domain reads EPEVTQTPSHQVTQMGQEVILRCVPISNHLYFYWYRQILGQKVEFLVSFYNNEISEKSEIFDDQFSVERPDGSNFTLKIRSTKLEDSAMYFCASGELLGTSGRENIQYFGAGTRLSVL.

This sequence joins TRBV12-5 and TRBJ1-2; maybe TRBD1 (5 bases). CDR3 length: 13 residues. Looked up from germline, CDR1 is LGHNT and CDR2 is FRNRAP. V lost 6 bases and J 2 bases, leaving 10 bases between the germline ends. Here the CDR3 reads CASGGQQNYGYTF. In nucleotides, the CDR3 is TGTGCTAGTGGGGGGCAACAAAACTATGGCTACACCTTC.

V usage is TRBV7-9 and J usage is TRBJ1-1, with 7 bases aligning to TRBD1. In germline, CDR1 is SEHNR, CDR2 FQNEAQ (reference sequence). V trimming: 1 base; J trimming: 8 bases; junction bases outside the gene matches: 4. This CDR3 spans 13 amino acids. CDR3 DNA sequence: TGTGCCAGCAGCTTAGGGACAGGTAGGGAAGCTTTCTTT. Translating gives CASSLGTGREAFF.

CDR3 DNA: TGTGCCAGCAGCCCGGGACTAGCGGGGGGTTTAAGCTCCTACAATGAGCAGTTCTTC. Encoded protein: CASSPGLAGGLSSYNEQFF. The chain combines TRBV9 with TRBJ2-1, with 15 nucleotides matching TRBD2. V shed 4 bases and J 0 bases; nucleotides not matched to a gene: 8. CDR1 is SGDLS, CDR2 YYNGEE, per germline. The CDR3 spans 19 residues.

The chain joins TRBV5-1 to TRBJ2-5, with TRBD2 matching over 8 bases. This CDR3 comprises 14 residues. The V gene's germline CDR1 is SGHRS and CDR2 YFSETQ. V was pared by 4 bases and J by 3 bases, with 5 bases of the junction left unmatched. The CDR3 region has the DNA TGCGCCAGCAGCCCCGGGGGGGTGGAAGAGACCCAGTACTTC. Translating it yields CASSPGGVEETQYF.

CDR3 sequence reads: CASSYQGLAGYEQYF. CDR3 sequence (DNA): TGCGCCAGCAGCTACCAGGGACTAGCGGGCTACGAGCAGTACTTC. The chain recombines TRBV5-1 with TRBJ2-5, with 12 bases identical to TRBD2. The J call could be wrong; TRBJ2-7 is a better fit for the DNA end. The germline CDR1 and CDR2 sequences are SGHRS and YFSETQ. The CDR3 contains 15 residues.

The count of this clone is one. This sample also contains other DNA sequences that code for the same CDR3. This rearrangement joins TRBV5-4 to TRBJ2-1, with D possibly matching TRBD2 (6 bases). CDR1 and CDR2 from the germline V gene are SGHNT and YYREEE (reference sequence). The CDR3 runs 15 residues. V lost 0 bases and J lost 1, with 8 bases in between. This chain's CDR3 is CASSLAAGSYNEQFF. The CDR3 bases are TGTGCCAGCAGCTTGGCCGCGGGGTCCTACAATGAGCAGTTCTTC.

This chain links TRBV6-6 with TRBJ2-7, with D uncertain. V was clipped by 3 bases and J by 5 bases, with 8 bases between them. CDR1 and CDR2 (germline): MNHNY, SVGAGI (reference sequence). The CDR3 totals 12 residues. Here the CDR3 reads CASSYNQDEQYF. CDR3 bases: TGTGCCAGCAGTTATAACCAGGACGAGCAGTACTTC.

This chain connects TRBV6-5 to TRBJ1-2; 7 nucleotides agree with TRBD1. The CDR3 is 13 residues long. Looked up from germline, CDR1 is MNHEY and CDR2 is SVGAGI. Trimming at V came to 4 bases and at J to 6 bases, leaving 5 bases not matched to a gene. The CDR3 here is CASSFEQGNGYTF. DNA of the CDR3: TGTGCCAGCAGTTTCGAACAGGGGAATGGCTACACCTTC.

As concerns this clone: One junction end disagrees with the germline gene, perhaps due to a read error. This rearrangement joins TRBV6-1 to TRBJ2-3, with TRBD2 matching 10 bases. Germline CDR1 is MNHNS and CDR2 is SASEGT. The CDR3 runs 16 residues. DNA of the CDR3: TGTGCCGGCAGTGTGTCTAGCGGGGGTCCCACAGATACGCAGTATTTT. Protein sequence: CAGSVSSGGPTDTQYF.

The genes are TRBV7-2 and TRBJ2-3, with TRBD2 matching over 11 bases. The V and J ends lost 6 bases and 3 bases, in that order; junction bases with no gene match: 11. This CDR3 comprises 17 residues. Per germline, CDR1 SGHTA and CDR2 FQGNSA. CDR3 DNA sequence: TGTGCCAGCAGTCCTGGGTCTAGCGGGAGGCCTACAGATACGCAGTATTTT. This encodes CASSPGSSGRPTDTQYF.

The gene calls are TRBV28 and TRBJ1-3; a possible D gene is TRBD1 (6 bases). The CDR3 is made up of 15 amino acids. The V gene's germline CDR1 is MDHEN and CDR2 SYDVKM. V was clipped by 7 bases and J by 2 bases, with 15 bases between them. The CDR3 spells CASTDQGITGNTIYF. The CDR3 nucleotides are TGTGCCAGCACTGATCAGGGGATTACTGGAAACACCATATATTTT.

In DNA, the CDR3 is TGTGCCAGCTCCAGGCAGGGGGGTGCGACAGATACGCAGTATTTT. Amino acid sequence: CASSRQGGATDTQYF. The genes are TRBV18 and TRBJ2-3, with a tentative D call TRBD1 (7 bases). The length of the CDR3 is 15 residues. V was pared by 6 bases and J by 3 bases, with 16 bases between. The germline V gene has CDR1 KGHSH and CDR2 LQKENI.

The chain joins TRBV30 to TRBJ1-5; weak D call: TRBD1 (5 bases). Germline CDR1 reads GTSNPN; CDR2 reads SVGIG (reference sequence). This CDR3 has 14 residues. Trimming took 1 base from V and 7 from J, leaving 14 bases between them. The CDR3 coding sequence is TGTGCCTGGAGTGGGGACCGCGGGGGGCAGCCCCAGCATTTT. This sequence encodes CAWSGDRGGQPQHF.

V usage is TRBV9 and J usage is TRBJ1-4; TRBD1 matches at 8 bases. This CDR3 has 14 residues. CDR1 is SGDLS, CDR2 YYNGEE, per germline. V was clipped by 3 bases and J by 7 bases; unmatched bases: 5. This chain's CDR3 is CASSGTGRGEKLFF. CDR3 bases: TGTGCCAGCAGCGGGACAGGGCGGGGTGAAAAACTGTTTTTT.

The chain uses TRBV6-5 and TRBJ2-3; 14 bases fit TRBD2. The CDR3 is made up of 15 amino acids. V trimming: 6 bases; J trimming: 7 bases; junction bases outside the gene matches: 6. Germline V CDR1 and CDR2: MNHEY, SVGAGI. CDR3 in DNA: TGTGCCAGCAGCGAGACTAGCGGGGGGGCGAATACGCAGTATTTT. Translating gives CASSETSGGANTQYF.

CDR3 nucleotide sequence: TGCGCCAGCAGCCAAGATACCGGGCGGGGGAACACCATATATTTT. Its translation: CASSQDTGRGNTIYF. The chain is built from TRBV4-3 and TRBJ1-3; weak D call: TRBD1 (5 bases). Trimming took off 0 bases at V and 7 bases at J, with 13 bases between the two ends. From germline, CDR1 is LGHNA and CDR2 YSLEER. This CDR3 region has 15 residues.

This sequence joins TRBV6-1 and TRBJ1-2; D unresolved. The germline CDR1 and CDR2 sequences are MNHNS and SASEGT. The length of the CDR3 is 13 residues. Trimming took off 2 bases at V and 8 bases at J, with 12 bases between the two ends. CDR3 sequence reads: CASSEFGVRGYTF. Here the CDR3 DNA reads TGTGCCAGCAGTGAATTCGGGGTGAGGGGCTACACCTTC.

The V call is TRBV4-3, the J call TRBJ2-4, with 12 bases that match TRBD1. Germline V gene data show CDR1 as LGHNA and CDR2 as YSLEER. There are 15 residues in the CDR3. Trimming at V came to 0 bases and at J to 7 bases, leaving 1 base not matched to a gene. CDR3 nucleotides: TGCGCCAGCAGCCAAGAAGGGACAGGGGGCAACATTCAGTACTTC. It yields the protein CASSQEGTGGNIQYF.

This clone was seen just once. The chain employs TRBV7-6 and TRBJ2-2, with 8 bases aligning to TRBD2. CDR3 length: 19 residues. The ends lost 2 bases at V and 0 bases at J; junction bases unmatched: 11. Looked up from germline, CDR1 is SGHVS and CDR2 is FNYEAQ. The CDR3, as DNA: TGTGCCAGCAGCTTAACGCTAGCGGGTGGGGGCGCGAACACCGGGGAGCTGTTTTTT. It specifies CASSLTLAGGGANTGELFF.

This clone was picked up a small number of times. The chain combines TRBV25-1 with TRBJ2-7, with D unresolved. The germline V gene has CDR1 MGHDK and CDR2 SYGVNS. CDR3 length: 13 residues. V shed 3 bases and J shed 0 bases, with 6 bases lying between them. The CDR3 is CASSDYSSYEQYF. The CDR3 region has the DNA TGTGCCAGCAGTGACTACAGCTCCTACGAGCAGTACTTC.

The chain combines TRBV18 with TRBJ2-5; 9 nucleotides line up with TRBD1. The J call is in doubt because the DNA end fits TRBJ2-7 better. There are 17 residues in the CDR3. In germline, CDR1 is KGHSH, CDR2 LQKENI. The CDR3 region has the DNA TGTGCCAGCTCACCAAAGGGGTCCGACAGGGGGAATCTCGAGCAGTACTTC. Encoded protein: CASSPKGSDRGNLEQYF.

This chain links TRBV5-4 with TRBJ2-3; 8 bases are shared with TRBD2. The length of the CDR3 is 16 residues. Trimming took 4 bases from V and 0 from J; bases not matched to a gene: 7. Germline-derived CDR1 and CDR2 are SGHNT and YYREEE (reference sequence). This chain's CDR3 is CASSRGGGGSTDTQYF. As DNA, the CDR3 is TGTGCCAGCAGCCGGGGGGGCGGGGGTAGCACAGATACGCAGTATTTT.